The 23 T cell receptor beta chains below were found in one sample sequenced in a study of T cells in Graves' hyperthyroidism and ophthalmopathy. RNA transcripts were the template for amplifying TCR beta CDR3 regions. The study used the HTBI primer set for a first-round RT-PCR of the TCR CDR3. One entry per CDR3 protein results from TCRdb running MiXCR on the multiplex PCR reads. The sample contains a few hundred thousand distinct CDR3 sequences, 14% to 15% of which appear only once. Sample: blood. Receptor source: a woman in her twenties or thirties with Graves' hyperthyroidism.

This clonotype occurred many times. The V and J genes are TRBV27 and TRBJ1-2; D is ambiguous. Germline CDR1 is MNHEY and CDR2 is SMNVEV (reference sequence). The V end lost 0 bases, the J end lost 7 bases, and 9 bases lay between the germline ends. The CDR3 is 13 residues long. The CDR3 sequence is CASSLSRSAGYTF. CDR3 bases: TGTGCCAGCAGTTTATCCAGGTCAGCTGGCTACACCTTC.

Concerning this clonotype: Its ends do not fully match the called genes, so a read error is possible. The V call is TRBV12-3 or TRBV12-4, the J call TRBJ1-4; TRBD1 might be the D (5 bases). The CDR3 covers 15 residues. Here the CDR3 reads CAGSLGGGANEKLFF. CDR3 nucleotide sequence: TGTGCCGGCAGTTTGGGTGGGGGGGCTAATGAAAAACTGTTTTTT.

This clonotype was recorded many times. In DNA form, the CDR3 reads TGTGCCAGCAGTTTATTGGGGGAACGAGAGACCCAGTACTTC. Translated: CASSLLGERETQYF. V is TRBV27 and J is TRBJ2-5; perhaps D is TRBD1 or TRBD2 (5 bases each). Germline loops: CDR1 MNHEY, CDR2 SMNVEV (reference sequence). The CDR3 contains 14 residues. Trimming cost V 1 base and J 4 bases, with 10 bases left between them.

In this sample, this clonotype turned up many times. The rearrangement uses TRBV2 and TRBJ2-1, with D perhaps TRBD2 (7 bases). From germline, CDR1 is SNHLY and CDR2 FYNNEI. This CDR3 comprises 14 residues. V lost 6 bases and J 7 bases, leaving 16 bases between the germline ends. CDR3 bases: TGTGCCAGCAGCAGGACGGGGGGCATGAATGAGCAGTTCTTC. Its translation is CASSRTGGMNEQFF.

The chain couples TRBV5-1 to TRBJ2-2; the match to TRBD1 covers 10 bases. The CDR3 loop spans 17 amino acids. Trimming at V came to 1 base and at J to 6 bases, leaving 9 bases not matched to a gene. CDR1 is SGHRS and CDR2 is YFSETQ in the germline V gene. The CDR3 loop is CASSLRPGQGSSGELFF. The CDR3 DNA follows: TGCGCCAGCAGCTTGCGCCCGGGACAGGGGTCCTCCGGGGAGCTGTTTTTT.

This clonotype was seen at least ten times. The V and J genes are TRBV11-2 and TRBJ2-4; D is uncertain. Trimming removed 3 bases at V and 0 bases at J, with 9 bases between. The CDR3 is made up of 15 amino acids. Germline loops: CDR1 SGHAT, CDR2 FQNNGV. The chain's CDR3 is CASSFSGGAKNIQYF. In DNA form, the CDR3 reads TGTGCCAGCAGCTTTTCCGGTGGAGCCAAAAACATTCAGTACTTC.

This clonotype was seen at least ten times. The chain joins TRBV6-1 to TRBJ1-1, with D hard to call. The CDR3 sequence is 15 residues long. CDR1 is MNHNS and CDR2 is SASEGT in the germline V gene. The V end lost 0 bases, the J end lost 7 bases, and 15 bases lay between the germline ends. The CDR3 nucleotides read TGTGCCAGCAGTGAAGCGCTATGGTCGGACCGTGAAGCTTTCTTT. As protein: CASSEALWSDREAFF.

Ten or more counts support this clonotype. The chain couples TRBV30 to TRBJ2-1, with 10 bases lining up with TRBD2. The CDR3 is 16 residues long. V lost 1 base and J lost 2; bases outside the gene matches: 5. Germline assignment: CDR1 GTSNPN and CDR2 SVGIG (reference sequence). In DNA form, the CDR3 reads TGTGCCTGGAGTGGAGCAGCGGGAGGGCCCTACAATGAGCAGTTCTTC. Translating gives CAWSGAAGGPYNEQFF.

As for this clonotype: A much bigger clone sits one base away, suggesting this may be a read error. As DNA, the CDR3 is TGTGCCGGCATCATAGGACTTCCCGGGACTAGCGTAGCCTACAATGAGCAGTTCTTC. Protein product: CAGIIGLPGTSVAYNEQFF. The chain uses TRBV2 and TRBJ2-1; 10 bases map to TRBD2. Germline V gene data show CDR1 as SNHLY and CDR2 as FYNNEI. The CDR3 extends over 19 amino acids. Trimming removed 11 bases from V and 2 bases from J; junction bases left unmatched: 21. Full variable domain (missing parts from reference TRBV2 and TRBJ2-1): EPEVTQTPSHQVTQMGQEVILRCVPISNHLYFYWYRQILGQKVEFLVSFYNNEISEKSEIFDDQFSVERPDGSNFTLKIRSTKLEDSAMYFCAGIIGLPGTSVAYNEQFFGPGTRLTVL.

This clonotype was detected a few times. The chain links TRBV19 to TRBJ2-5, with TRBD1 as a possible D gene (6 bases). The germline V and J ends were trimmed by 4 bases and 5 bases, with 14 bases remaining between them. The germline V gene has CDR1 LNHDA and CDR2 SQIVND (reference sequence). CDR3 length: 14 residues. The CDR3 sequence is CASSTSHQGETQYF. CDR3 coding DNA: TGTGCCAGTAGTACCAGTCACCAGGGGGAGACCCAGTACTTC. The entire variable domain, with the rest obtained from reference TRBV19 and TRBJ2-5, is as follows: DGGITQSPKYLFRKEGQNVTLSCEQNLNHDAMYWYRQDPGQGLRLIYYSQIVNDFQKGDIAEGYSVSREKKESFPLTVTSAQKNPTAFYLCASSTSHQGETQYFGPGTRLLVL.

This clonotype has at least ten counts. The CDR3 DNA is TGTGCCAGCAGTGTTACTCTCCAAGAGACCCAGTACTTC. It is translated as CASSVTLQETQYF. This sequence joins TRBV2 and TRBJ2-5; no clear D gene. This CDR3 is 13 amino acids long. Trimming removed 4 bases at V and 1 base at J, with 7 bases between. CDR1 is SNHLY and CDR2 is FYNNEI in the germline V gene.

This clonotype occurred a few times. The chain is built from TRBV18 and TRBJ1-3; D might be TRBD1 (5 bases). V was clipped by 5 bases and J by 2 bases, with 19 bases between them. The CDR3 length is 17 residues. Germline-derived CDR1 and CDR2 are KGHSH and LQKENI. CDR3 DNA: TGTGCCAGCTCATCGACTTTTGTTGGGACGGCTGGAAACACCATATATTTT. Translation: CASSSTFVGTAGNTIYF.

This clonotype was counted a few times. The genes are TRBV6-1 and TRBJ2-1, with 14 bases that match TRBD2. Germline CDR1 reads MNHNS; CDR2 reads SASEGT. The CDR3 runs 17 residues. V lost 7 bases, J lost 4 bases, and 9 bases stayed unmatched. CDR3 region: CASTGTSGSRSYNEQFF. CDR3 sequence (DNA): TGTGCCAGCACGGGGACTAGCGGGAGCAGGAGTTACAATGAGCAGTTCTTC.

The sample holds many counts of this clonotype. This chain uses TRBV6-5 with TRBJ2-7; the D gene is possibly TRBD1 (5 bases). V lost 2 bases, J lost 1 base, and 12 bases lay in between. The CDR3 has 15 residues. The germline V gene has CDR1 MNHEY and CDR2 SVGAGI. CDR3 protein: CASSYQTDGSYEQYF. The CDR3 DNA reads TGTGCCAGCAGTTACCAGACAGACGGATCCTACGAGCAGTACTTC.

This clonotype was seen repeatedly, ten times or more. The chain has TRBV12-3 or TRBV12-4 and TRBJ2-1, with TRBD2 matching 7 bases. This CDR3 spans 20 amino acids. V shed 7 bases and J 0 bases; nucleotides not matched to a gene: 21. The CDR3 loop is CASNPKRGGPSQSSYNEQFF. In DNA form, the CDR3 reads TGTGCCAGCAACCCCAAAAGGGGAGGGCCATCCCAAAGCTCCTACAATGAGCAGTTCTTC.

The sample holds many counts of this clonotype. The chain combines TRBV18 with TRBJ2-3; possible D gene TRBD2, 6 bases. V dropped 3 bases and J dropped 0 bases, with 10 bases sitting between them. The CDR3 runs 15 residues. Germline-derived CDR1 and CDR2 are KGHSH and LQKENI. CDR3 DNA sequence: TGTGCCAGCTCACCCGTGGGAGGTAGCACAGATACGCAGTATTTT. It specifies CASSPVGGSTDTQYF.

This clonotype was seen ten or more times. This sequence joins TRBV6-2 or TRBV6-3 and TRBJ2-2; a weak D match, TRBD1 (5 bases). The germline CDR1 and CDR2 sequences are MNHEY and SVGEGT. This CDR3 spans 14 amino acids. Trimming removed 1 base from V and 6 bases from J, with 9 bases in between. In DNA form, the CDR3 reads TGTGCCAGCAGTTACTTACAGGCCGCCGGGGAGCTGTTTTTT. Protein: CASSYLQAAGELFF.

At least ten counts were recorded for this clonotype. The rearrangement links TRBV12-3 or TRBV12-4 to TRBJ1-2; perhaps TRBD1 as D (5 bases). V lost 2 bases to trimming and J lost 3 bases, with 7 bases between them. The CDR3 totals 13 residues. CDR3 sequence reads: CASSLRRDYGYTF. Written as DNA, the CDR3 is TGTGCCAGCAGTTTACGCAGGGACTATGGCTACACCTTC.

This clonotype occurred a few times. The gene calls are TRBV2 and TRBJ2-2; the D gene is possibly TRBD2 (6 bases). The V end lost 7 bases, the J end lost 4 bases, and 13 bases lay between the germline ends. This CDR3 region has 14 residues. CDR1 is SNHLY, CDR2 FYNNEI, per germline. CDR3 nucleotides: TGTGCCAGCAAGATGGGACTCCCCACCGGGGAGCTGTTTTTT. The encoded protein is CASKMGLPTGELFF.

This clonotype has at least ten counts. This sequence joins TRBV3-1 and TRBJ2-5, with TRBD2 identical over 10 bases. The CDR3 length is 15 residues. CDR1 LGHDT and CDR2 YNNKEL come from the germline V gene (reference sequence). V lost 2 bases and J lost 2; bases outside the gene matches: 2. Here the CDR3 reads CASSQIAGGQETQYF. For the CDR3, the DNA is TGTGCCAGCAGCCAAATAGCGGGAGGACAAGAGACCCAGTACTTC.

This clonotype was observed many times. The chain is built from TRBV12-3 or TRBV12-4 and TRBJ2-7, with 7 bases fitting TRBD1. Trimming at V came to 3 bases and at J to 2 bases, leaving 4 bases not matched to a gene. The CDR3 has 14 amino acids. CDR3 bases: TGTGCCAGCAGTTTTGGTACAGGGGCCTACGAGCAGTACTTC. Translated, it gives CASSFGTGAYEQYF.

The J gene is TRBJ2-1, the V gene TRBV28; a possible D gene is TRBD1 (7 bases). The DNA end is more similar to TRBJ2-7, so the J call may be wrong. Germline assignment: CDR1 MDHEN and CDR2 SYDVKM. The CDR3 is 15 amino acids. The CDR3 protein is CASRPGGNSYNEQYF. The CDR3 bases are TGTGCCAGCAGGCCAGGGGGGAACTCCTACAATGAGCAGTACTTC.

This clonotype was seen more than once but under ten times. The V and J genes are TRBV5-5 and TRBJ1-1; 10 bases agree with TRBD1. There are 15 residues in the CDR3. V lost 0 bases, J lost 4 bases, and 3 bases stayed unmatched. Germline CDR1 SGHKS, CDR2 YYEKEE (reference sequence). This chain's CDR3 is CASSLGGQGGTEAFF. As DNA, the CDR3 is TGTGCCAGCAGCTTGGGAGGACAGGGGGGCACTGAAGCTTTCTTT.